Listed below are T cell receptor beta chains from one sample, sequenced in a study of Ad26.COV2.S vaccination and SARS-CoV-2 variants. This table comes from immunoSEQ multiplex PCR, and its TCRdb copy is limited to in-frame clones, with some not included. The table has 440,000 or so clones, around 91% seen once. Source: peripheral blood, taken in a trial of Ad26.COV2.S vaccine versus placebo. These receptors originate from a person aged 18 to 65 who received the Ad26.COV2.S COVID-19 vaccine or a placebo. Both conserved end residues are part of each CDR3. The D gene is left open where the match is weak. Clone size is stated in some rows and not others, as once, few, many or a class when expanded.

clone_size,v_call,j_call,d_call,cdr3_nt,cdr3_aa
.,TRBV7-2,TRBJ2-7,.,TGTGCCAGCAGTCCGGGTGGGGGGCTTGAGCAGTACTTC,CASSPGGGLEQYF
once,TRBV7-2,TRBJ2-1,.,TGTGCCAGCAGCTCCCTGGGGAGCTCCTACAATGAGCAGTTCTTC,CASSSLGSSYNEQFF
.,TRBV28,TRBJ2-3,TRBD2,TGTGCCAGCCCACCCCGTCACCTAGCGGTAGATACGCAGTATTTT,CASPPRHLAVDTQYF
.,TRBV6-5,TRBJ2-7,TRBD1,TGTGCCAGCAGTTACCCTACAGGGGGCCGAACGTACTTC,CASSYPTGGRTYF
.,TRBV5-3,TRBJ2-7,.,TGTGCCAGAAGCTTGACAGGGTCCTACGAGCAGTACTTC,CARSLTGSYEQYF
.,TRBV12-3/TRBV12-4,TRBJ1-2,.,TGTGCCAGCAGCCTGACAGAGTCGGGCTACACCTTC,CASSLTESGYTF
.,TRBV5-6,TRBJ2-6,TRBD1,TGTGCCAGCAGCATTTGGACAGGGGTGATGGGGGCCAACGTCCTGACTTTC,CASSIWTGVMGANVLTF
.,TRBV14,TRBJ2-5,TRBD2,TGTGCCAGCAGCCAGAGACTAGCGGGAGGAGAGACCCAGTACTTC,CASSQRLAGGETQYF
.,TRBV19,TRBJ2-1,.,TGTGCCAGTAGTATAGCGGGCCGTAGCTCCTACAATGAGCAGTTCTTC,CASSIAGRSSYNEQFF
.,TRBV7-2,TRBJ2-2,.,TGTGCCAGCAGCTTAAAGCTTGGGGTCACCGGGGAGCTGTTTTTT,CASSLKLGVTGELFF
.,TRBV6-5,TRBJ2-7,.,TGTGCCAGCAGGGTAAGACCCGGGAGCTCCTACGAGCAGTACTTC,CASRVRPGSSYEQYF